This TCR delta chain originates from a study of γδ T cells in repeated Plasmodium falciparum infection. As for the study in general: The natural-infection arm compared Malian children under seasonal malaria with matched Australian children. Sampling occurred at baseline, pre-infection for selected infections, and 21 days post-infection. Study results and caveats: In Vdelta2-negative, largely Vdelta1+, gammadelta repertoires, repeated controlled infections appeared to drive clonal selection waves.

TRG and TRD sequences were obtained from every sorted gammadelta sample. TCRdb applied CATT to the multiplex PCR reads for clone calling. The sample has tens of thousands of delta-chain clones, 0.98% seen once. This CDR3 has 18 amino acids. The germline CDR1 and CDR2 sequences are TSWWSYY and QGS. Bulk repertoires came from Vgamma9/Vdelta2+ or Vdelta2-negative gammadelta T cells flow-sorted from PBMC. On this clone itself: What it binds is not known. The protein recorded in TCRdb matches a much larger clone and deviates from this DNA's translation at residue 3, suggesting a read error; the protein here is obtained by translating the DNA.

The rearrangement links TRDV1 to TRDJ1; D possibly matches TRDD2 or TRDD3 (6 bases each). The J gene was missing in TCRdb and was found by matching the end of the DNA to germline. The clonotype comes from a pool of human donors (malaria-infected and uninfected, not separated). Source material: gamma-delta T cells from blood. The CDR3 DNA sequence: TGTGCTCCTGGGGAGTTAAGGCCTTCCCCCGTCGGGTTCGATAAACTCATCTTT. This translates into CAPGELRPSPVGFDKLIF.